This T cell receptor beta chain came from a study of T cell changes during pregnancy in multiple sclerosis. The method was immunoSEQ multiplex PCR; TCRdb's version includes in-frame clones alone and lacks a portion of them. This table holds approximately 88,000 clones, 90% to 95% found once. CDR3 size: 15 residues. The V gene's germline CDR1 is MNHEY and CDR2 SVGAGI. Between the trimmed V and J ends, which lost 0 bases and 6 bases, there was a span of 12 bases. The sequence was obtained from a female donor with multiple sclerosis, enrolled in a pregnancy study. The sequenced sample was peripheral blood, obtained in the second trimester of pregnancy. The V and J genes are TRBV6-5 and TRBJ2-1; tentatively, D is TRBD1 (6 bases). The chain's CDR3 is CASSYSIQGSNEQFF. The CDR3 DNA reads TGTGCCAGCAGTTACTCGATTCAGGGGAGCAATGAGCAGTTCTTC.